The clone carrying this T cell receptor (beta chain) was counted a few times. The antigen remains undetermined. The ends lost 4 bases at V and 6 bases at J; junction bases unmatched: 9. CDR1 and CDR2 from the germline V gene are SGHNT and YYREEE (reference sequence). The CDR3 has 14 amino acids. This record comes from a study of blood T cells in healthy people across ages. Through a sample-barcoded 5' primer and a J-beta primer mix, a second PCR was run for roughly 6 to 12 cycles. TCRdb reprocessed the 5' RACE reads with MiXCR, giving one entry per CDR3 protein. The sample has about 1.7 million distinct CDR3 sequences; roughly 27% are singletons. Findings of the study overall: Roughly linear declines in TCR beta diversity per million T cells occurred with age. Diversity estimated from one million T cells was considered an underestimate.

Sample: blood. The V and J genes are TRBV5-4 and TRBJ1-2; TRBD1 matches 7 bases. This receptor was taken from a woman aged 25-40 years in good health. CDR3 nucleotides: TGTGCCAGCAGCGGCGGGACAGCAAGACATGGCTACACCTTC. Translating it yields CASSGGTARHGYTF.